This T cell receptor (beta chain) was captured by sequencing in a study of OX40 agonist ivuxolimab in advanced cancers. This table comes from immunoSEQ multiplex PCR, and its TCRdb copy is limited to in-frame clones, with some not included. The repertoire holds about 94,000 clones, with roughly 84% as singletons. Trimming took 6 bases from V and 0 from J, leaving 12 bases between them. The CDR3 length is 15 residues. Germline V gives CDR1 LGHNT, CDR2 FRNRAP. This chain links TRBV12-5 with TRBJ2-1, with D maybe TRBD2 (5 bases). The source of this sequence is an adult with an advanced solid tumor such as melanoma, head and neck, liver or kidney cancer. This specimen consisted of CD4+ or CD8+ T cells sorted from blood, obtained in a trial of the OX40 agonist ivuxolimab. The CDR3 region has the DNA TGTGCTAGTGGCCGAGCGGTGAGCTCCTACAATGAGCAGTTCTTC. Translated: CASGRAVSSYNEQFF. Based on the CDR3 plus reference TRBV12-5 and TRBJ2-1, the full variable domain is DARVTQTPRHKVTEMGQEVTMRCQPILGHNTVFWYRQTMMQGLELLAYFRNRAPLDDSGMPKDRFSAEMPDATLATLKIQPSEPRDSAVYFCASGRAVSSYNEQFFGPGTRLTVL.